One and the same sample provided the 21 T cell receptor beta chains below, sequenced in a study of T cell repertoires in cytomegalovirus infection. TCRdb independently ran MiXCR on the reads; one entry per CDR3 protein. The sample has some 400,000 distinct CDR3 sequences; around a sixth are singletons. Input material: PBMCs. These receptors were obtained from a human donor in good health (CMV status not recorded). Some clones in this sample may be carry-over from other donors' samples.

The CDR3 bases are TGTGCCTGGAGTGTCAAGGGGGCCTATGGCTACACCTTC. Its translation: CAWSVKGAYGYTF. This chain uses TRBV30 with TRBJ1-2, with 7 nucleotides matching TRBD1. CDR3 size: 13 residues. V dropped 0 bases and J dropped 4; count of bases not matched to a gene: 2. The germline CDR1 and CDR2 sequences are GTSNPN and SVGIG (reference sequence).

This clonotype was counted only a few times. V usage is TRBV5-1 and J usage is TRBJ1-1; D may be TRBD1 (5 bases). From germline, CDR1 is SGHRS and CDR2 YFSETQ. V was pared by 2 bases and J by 8 bases, with 13 bases between. The CDR3 contains 13 residues. The CDR3 region is CASSFLTDAEAFF. CDR3 in DNA: TGCGCCAGCAGCTTCTTGACAGATGCGGAAGCTTTCTTT.

V usage is TRBV6-2 or TRBV6-3 and J usage is TRBJ2-3, with 11 bases identical to TRBD2. Germline lookup yields CDR1 MNHEY and CDR2 SVGEGT. The CDR3 is 15 residues long. J was trimmed by 5 bases and V by 5 bases; bases with no gene match: 6. The CDR3 spells CASSPTSGSLDTQYF. The CDR3 nucleotides are TGTGCCAGCAGTCCTACTAGCGGGAGTTTAGATACGCAGTATTTT.

Comments on this clonotype: A much larger clone differs from this one at a single base, so this may be a read error. This rearrangement joins TRBV19 to TRBJ2-7; D remains unclear. The CDR3 runs 13 residues. The germline CDR1 and CDR2 sequences are LNHDA and SQIVND (reference sequence). The CDR3 sequence: CASRIETAYEQYF. CDR3 bases: TGTGCCAGTAGGATAGAAACCGCCTACGAGCAGTACTTC.

This clonotype occurred a few times. The chain couples TRBV11-1 to TRBJ2-5; D gene ambiguous. Per the germline V gene, CDR1 is SGHAT and CDR2 is FQDESV (reference sequence). The CDR3 runs 13 residues. V was cut by 5 bases and J by 7 bases, with 14 bases left in between. The CDR3 region has the DNA TGTGCCAGCAGCCGCACGGGTCGCGGGACCCAGTACTTC. Its translation is CASSRTGRGTQYF.

This chain links TRBV18 with TRBJ1-1, with TRBD1 as a possible D gene (6 bases). The V gene lost 5 bases and the J gene lost 9 bases, with 13 bases spanning the gap. The CDR3 has 12 residues. CDR1 and CDR2 (germline): KGHSH, LQKENI. CDR3 nucleotide sequence: TGTGCCAGCTCAACCGGACAGTCCCAAGCTTTCTTT. Its protein is CASSTGQSQAFF.

The table lists this clonotype with many counts. The chain joins TRBV12-3 or TRBV12-4 to TRBJ2-1; 9 bases align to TRBD2. CDR3 length equals 15 residues. Trimming at V came to 6 bases and at J to 0 bases, leaving 3 bases not matched to a gene. The CDR3 loop is CASSRSGSSYNEQFF. CDR3 bases: TGTGCCAGCAGCCGTAGCGGGAGCTCCTACAATGAGCAGTTCTTC.

The CDR3 DNA reads as TGTGCCAGCAAAGGGACACCCCGTACTGAAGCTTTCTTT. Its translation is CASKGTPRTEAFF. V is TRBV3-1 and J is TRBJ1-1, with D maybe TRBD1 (6 bases). Germline lookup yields CDR1 LGHDT and CDR2 YNNKEL (reference sequence). The length of the CDR3 is 13 residues. The V end was cut by 7 bases, the J end by 5 bases, with 14 bases between.

In its sample, this clonotype was seen a few times. The gene calls are TRBV18 and TRBJ1-2, with D unresolved. Trimming took 8 bases from V and 2 from J, leaving 9 bases between them. Per germline, CDR1 KGHSH and CDR2 LQKENI. The CDR3 runs to 12 residues. CDR3 loop: CASAQQNYGYTF. CDR3 nucleotide sequence: TGTGCCAGCGCCCAGCAGAACTATGGCTACACCTTC.

Remarks on this clonotype: At one end the junction does not follow the germline gene, possibly because of a read error. This chain links TRBV6-2 or TRBV6-3 with TRBJ1-2, with D unclear. CDR3 length: 14 amino acids. Germline loops: CDR1 MNHEY, CDR2 SVGEGT. The CDR3 sequence is CATSYGIRFYGYTF. The CDR3 DNA reads TGTGCCACCAGTTACGGGATTCGTTTCTATGGCTACACCTTC.

The chain recombines TRBV2 with TRBJ2-3; 10 nucleotides match TRBD2. CDR3 length: 16 residues. The V gene end was trimmed by 6 bases and the J gene end by 5 bases; junction bases not matched to a gene: 11. Germline CDR1 SNHLY, CDR2 FYNNEI. The CDR3 is CASSGLSGGARDTQYF. DNA of the CDR3: TGTGCCAGCAGCGGTTTAAGCGGGGGGGCTCGAGATACGCAGTATTTT.

The chain links TRBV12-3 or TRBV12-4 to TRBJ2-5; D might be TRBD2 (7 bases). CDR3 size: 15 residues. Trimming shortened V by 3 bases and J by 5 bases, and 16 bases separated the two germline ends. For the CDR3, the DNA is TGTGCCAGCAGTTTTTCGGGGGGCCAGGAGGAGACCCAGTACTTC. It is translated as CASSFSGGQEETQYF.

The table lists this clonotype with a few counts. The gene calls are TRBV11-2 and TRBJ2-3; D remains ambiguous. The V and J ends lost 2 bases and 5 bases respectively, with 17 bases between them. The CDR3 consists of 16 residues. The germline CDR1 and CDR2 sequences are SGHAT and FQNNGV. The CDR3 DNA sequence: TGTGCCAGCAGCTTAAGTCCCGGCCTCGAGGAAGATACGCAGTATTTT. Residues: CASSLSPGLEEDTQYF.

This clonotype has only a few counts. J is TRBJ1-1 and V is TRBV7-9; weak D call: TRBD1 (5 bases). This CDR3 spans 13 amino acids. V lost 5 bases and J 6 bases, leaving 13 bases between the germline ends. CDR1 is SEHNR, CDR2 FQNEAQ, per germline (reference sequence). This CDR3 reads CASSQYTGSEAFF. In DNA form, the CDR3 reads TGTGCCAGCAGCCAGTACACAGGTTCTGAAGCTTTCTTT.

In the case of this clonotype: The junction departs from germline at one end; a sequencing error may be responsible. The CDR3 sequence is CVSSRNRAEETQYF. The DNA for the CDR3 is TGTGTCAGCAGCAGGAATCGGGCTGAGGAGACCCAGTACTTC. The chain combines TRBV7-2 with TRBJ2-5; D is ambiguous. In germline, CDR1 is SGHTA, CDR2 FQGNSA. The CDR3 is made up of 14 amino acids.

The J gene is TRBJ2-1, the V gene TRBV20-1; the match to TRBD2 covers 7 bases. The V gene's germline CDR1 is DFQATT and CDR2 SNEGSKA (reference sequence). V gave up 3 bases and J gave up 0 bases; unmatched junction bases: 2. This CDR3 region has 14 residues. CDR3 nucleotides: TGCAGTGCTAGCCTAGCGGACTCCTACAATGAGCAGTTCTTC. It yields the protein CSASLADSYNEQFF.

In nucleotides, the CDR3 is TGTGCCAGTAGTGAGGCTAGCGACGGAGATACGCAGTATTTT. Its protein is CASSEASDGDTQYF. The J gene is TRBJ2-3, the V gene TRBV19; perhaps TRBD2 as D (6 bases). V lost 5 bases and J 5 bases, leaving 14 bases between the germline ends. Per germline, CDR1 LNHDA and CDR2 SQIVND (reference sequence). The CDR3 loop spans 14 amino acids.

This clonotype has just a few counts. The J gene is TRBJ1-6, the V gene TRBV19; the D is unclear. Germline assignment: CDR1 LNHDA and CDR2 SQIVND (reference sequence). The CDR3 loop spans 14 amino acids. V was trimmed by 6 bases and J by 7 bases, leaving 13 bases between them. Here the CDR3 DNA reads TGTGCCAGTAGCCCACAGAACTCCAATTCACCCCTCCACTTT. This sequence encodes CASSPQNSNSPLHF.

The J gene is TRBJ1-1, the V gene TRBV2, with no clear D. Trimming took 4 bases from V and 11 from J, leaving 14 bases between them. This CDR3 region has 12 residues. Germline CDR1 is SNHLY and CDR2 is FYNNEI. CDR3 in DNA: TGTGCCAGCAGTGGATCGAGTCAAAGGGCTTTCTTT. It specifies CASSGSSQRAFF.

This clonotype showed up just a few times. The genes are TRBV4-1 and TRBJ2-2; D is uncertain. CDR1 and CDR2 (germline): MGHRA, YSYEKL. The ends were cut back, 1 base at V and 6 bases at J, with 9 bases in the middle. CDR3 length: 14 amino acids. The CDR3 loop reads CASSQVLIPGELFF. The CDR3 DNA reads as TGCGCCAGCAGCCAAGTCCTCATTCCCGGGGAGCTGTTTTTT.

V and J are TRBV19 and TRBJ2-1; tentative D call: TRBD1 (6 bases). Trimming shortened V by 3 bases and J by 8 bases, and 11 bases separated the two germline ends. From germline, CDR1 is LNHDA and CDR2 SQIVND (reference sequence). The CDR3 length is 13 residues. The CDR3 region is CASSMKQGYEQFF. CDR3 DNA: TGTGCCAGTAGTATGAAACAGGGATATGAGCAGTTCTTC.